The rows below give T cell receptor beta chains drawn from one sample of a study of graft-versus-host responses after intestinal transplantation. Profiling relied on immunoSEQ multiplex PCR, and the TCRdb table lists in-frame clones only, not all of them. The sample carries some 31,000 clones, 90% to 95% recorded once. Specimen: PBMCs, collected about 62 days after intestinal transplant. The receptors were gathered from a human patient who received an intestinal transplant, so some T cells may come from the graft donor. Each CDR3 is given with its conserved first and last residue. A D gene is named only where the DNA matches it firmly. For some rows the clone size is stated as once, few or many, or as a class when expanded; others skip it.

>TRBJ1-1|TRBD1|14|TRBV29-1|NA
TGCAGCGTTCTCGGGGACAGCATGAACACTGAAGCTTTCTTT
CSVLGDSMNTEAFF
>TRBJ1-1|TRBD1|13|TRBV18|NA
TGTGCCAGCTCACCCCAGGGGGGATCTGAAGCTTTCTTT
CASSPQGGSEAFF
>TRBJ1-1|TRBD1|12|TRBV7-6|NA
TGTGCCAGCAGCTTGGACAGGGGGGAAGCTTTCTTT
CASSLDRGEAFF
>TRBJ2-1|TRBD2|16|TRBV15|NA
TGTGCCACCAGCAGAGATCGCGGGAGGGCTTACAATGAGCAGTTCTTC
CATSRDRGRAYNEQFF
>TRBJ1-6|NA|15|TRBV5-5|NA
TGTGCCAGCAGCTTGAGCGGGGCCCCTCCAGCCGCCCTCCACTTT
CASSLSGAPPAALHF
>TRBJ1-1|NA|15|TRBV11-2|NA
TGTGCCAGCAGCTTAAAGCCGGCCATGAACACTGAAGCTTTCTTT
CASSLKPAMNTEAFF
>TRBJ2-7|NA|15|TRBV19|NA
TGTGCCAGTAGTATGGCGCGGCTGGAACCCTACGAGCAGTACTTC
CASSMARLEPYEQYF
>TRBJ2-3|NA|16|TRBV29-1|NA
TGCAGCGTTACCCGACAGATCCAGGAAAGCACAGATACGCAGTATTTT
CSVTRQIQESTDTQYF
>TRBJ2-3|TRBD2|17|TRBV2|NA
TGTGCCAGCAAGGCTAGCGGAGACCGATATAGCACAGATACGCAGTATTTT
CASKASGDRYSTDTQYF
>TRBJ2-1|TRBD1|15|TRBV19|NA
TGTGCCAGTAGTAACTCTCCGACAGGGGAGGATGAGCAGTTCTTC
CASSNSPTGEDEQFF
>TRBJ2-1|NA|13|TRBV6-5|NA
TGTGCCAGCAGTTATAGCAGCGGTTATGAGCAGTTCTTC
CASSYSSGYEQFF
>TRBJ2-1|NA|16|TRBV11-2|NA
TGTGCCAGCAGCTCCGCGACTAGTCTGACCTACAATGAGCAGTTCTTC
CASSSATSLTYNEQFF
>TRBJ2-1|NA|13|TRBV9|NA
TGTGCCAGCAGCGTGAGGACAGTCAATGAGCAGTTCTTC
CASSVRTVNEQFF
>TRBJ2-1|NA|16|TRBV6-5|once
TGTGCCAGCAGTTACATTGGGGTATCTAAGTCGCATGAGCAGTTCTTC
CASSYIGVSKSHEQFF
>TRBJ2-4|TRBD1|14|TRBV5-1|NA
TGCGCCAGCAGCTTGACAGGGGACAAAAACATTCAGTACTTC
CASSLTGDKNIQYF
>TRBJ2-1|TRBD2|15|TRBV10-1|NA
TGCGCCAGCAGTGAGAGGGTAGCGGGAGGGAATGAGCAGTTCTTC
CASSERVAGGNEQFF
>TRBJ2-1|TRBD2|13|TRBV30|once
TGTGCCTGGGCCGTCGACCTAGCGGTTGAGCAGTTCTTC
CAWAVDLAVEQFF
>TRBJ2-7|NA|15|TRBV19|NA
TGTGCCAGTAGTATAGTTAGGGAGTCCTCCTACGAGCAGTACTTC
CASSIVRESSYEQYF
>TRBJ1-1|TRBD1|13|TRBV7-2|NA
TGTGCCAGCAGCTTACAGGGGGTAACTGAAGCTTTCTTT
CASSLQGVTEAFF
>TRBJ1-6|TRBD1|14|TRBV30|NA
TGTGCCTGGAGGGGACAGGGAAATAATTCACCCCTCCACTTT
CAWRGQGNNSPLHF
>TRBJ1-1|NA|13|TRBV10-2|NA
TGCGCCAGCAGTGGGCCGGGCACAGGTGAAGCTTTCTTT
CASSGPGTGEAFF
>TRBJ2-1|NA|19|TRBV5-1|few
TGCGCCAGCAGCTTGGCCGGGGGTAAAGACTGGAGAGGGTGGAATGAGCAGTTCTTC
CASSLAGGKDWRGWNEQFF
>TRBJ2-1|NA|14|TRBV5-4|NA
TGTGCCAGCAGCTTGGCGAGCTCCTACAATGAGCAGTTCTTC
CASSLASSYNEQFF